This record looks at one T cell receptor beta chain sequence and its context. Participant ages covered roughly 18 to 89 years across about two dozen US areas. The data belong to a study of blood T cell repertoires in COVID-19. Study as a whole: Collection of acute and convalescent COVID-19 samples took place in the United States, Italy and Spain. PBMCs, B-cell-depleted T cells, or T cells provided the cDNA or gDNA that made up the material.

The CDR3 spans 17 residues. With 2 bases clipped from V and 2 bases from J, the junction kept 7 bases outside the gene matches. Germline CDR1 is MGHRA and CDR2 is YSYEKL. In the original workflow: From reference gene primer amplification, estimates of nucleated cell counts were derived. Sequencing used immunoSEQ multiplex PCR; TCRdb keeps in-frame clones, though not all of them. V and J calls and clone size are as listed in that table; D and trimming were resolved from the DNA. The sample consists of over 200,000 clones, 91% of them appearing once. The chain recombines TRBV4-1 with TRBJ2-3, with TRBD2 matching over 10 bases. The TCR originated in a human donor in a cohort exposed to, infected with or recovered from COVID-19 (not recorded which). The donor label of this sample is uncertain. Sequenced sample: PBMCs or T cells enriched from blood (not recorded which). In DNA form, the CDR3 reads TGCGCCAGCAGCCAAACCGGACTAGCGGCCAACACAGATACGCAGTATTTT. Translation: CASSQTGLAANTDTQYF.